The TCR beta chain described here comes from a study of T cell repertoires in cytomegalovirus infection. Study background: A matching HLA type, together with CMV infection, was signaled by public TCR beta signatures.

TCRdb processed the reads anew with MiXCR; each CDR3 protein has one entry. The sample includes under 250,000 distinct CDR3 sequences, 6% to 8% seen only once; the top ten take under 7.5%. Study results and limitations: In two of eight donors, the top clonotype was HLA-C-restricted CMV-specific. Carriers of CMV plus the relevant HLA were identified by cumulative public TCR beta family frequency.

Germline CDR1 SGHAT, CDR2 FQNNGV. Trimming stripped 6 bases from V and 0 bases from J, with 15 bases between. CDR3 length equals 15 residues. In its sample, this clonotype was seen many times. Its antigen is still unknown. The TCR sequence derives from a human donor in good health (CMV status not recorded). Some clones in this sample may be carry-over from other donors' samples. The specimen was PBMCs. The V and J genes are TRBV11-2 and TRBJ2-7; maybe TRBD1 (6 bases). CDR3 nucleotide sequence: TGTGCCAGCAGTCTAAACCGGGACACCTCCTACGAGCAGTACTTC. Translating it yields CASSLNRDTSYEQYF.